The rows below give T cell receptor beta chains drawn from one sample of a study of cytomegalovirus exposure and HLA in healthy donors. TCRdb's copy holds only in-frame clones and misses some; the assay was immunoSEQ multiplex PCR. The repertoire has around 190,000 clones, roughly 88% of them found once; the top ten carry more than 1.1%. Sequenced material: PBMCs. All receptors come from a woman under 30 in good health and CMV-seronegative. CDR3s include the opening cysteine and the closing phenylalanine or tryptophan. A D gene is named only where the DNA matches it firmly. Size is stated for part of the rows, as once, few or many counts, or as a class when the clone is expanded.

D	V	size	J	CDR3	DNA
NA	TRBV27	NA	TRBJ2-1	CASSLGRTINEQFF	TGTGCCAGCAGTTTGGGGAGGACAATCAATGAGCAGTTCTTC
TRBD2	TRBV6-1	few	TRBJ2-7	CASSERLAGAYEQYF	TGTGCCAGCAGTGAGCGTCTAGCGGGAGCCTACGAGCAGTACTTC
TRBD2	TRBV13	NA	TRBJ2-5	CASSLALGGDPQETQYF	TGTGCCAGCAGCTTAGCATTGGGGGGGGATCCCCAAGAGACCCAGTACTTC
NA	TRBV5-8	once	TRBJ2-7	CASSFRTAVVYEQYF	TGTGCCAGCAGCTTTCGGACAGCGGTGGTCTACGAGCAGTACTTC
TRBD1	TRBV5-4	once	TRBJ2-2	CACAGGFTGELFF	TGTGCCTGCGCAGGGGGCTTCACCGGGGAGCTGTTTTTT
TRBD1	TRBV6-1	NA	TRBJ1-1	CASNLDRGTAGAFF	TGTGCCAGCAATCTTGACAGGGGGACGGCTGGAGCTTTCTTT
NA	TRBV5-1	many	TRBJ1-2	CASSLQDSSYGYTF	TGCGCCAGCAGCTTGCAGGACAGCAGCTATGGCTACACCTTC
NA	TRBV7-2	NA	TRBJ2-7	CASANRISYEQYF	TGTGCCAGCGCAAACAGGATCTCCTACGAGCAGTACTTC
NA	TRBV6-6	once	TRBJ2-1	CASSYPDNEQFF	TGTGCCAGCAGTTACCCGGACAATGAGCAGTTCTTC
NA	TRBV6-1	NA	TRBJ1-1	CASSDPEWEGRTEAFF	TGTGCCAGCAGTGATCCTGAATGGGAGGGGCGAACTGAAGCTTTCTTT
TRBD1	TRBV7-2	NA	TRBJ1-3	CASSRQGGKGIGNTIYF	TGTGCCAGCAGCCGACAGGGGGGGAAAGGAATCGGAAACACCATATATTTT
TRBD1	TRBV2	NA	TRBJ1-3	CASSEGRGNSGNTIYF	TGTGCCAGCAGTGAAGGCAGGGGGAACTCTGGAAACACCATATATTTT
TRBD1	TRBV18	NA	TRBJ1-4	CASSPDGQVEAKKLFF	TGTGCCAGCTCACCAGATGGACAGGTCGAGGCTAAAAAACTGTTTTTT
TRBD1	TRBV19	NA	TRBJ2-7	CASSWDSYEQYF	TGTGCCAGTAGTTGGGACAGCTACGAGCAGTACTTC
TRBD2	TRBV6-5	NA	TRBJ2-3	CASSYLAGGKDTQYF	TGTGCCAGCAGTTACCTAGCGGGGGGAAAAGATACGCAGTATTTT
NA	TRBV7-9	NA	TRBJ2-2	CASSYPGDPPAGELFF	TGTGCCAGCAGCTACCCCGGGGATCCCCCAGCCGGGGAGCTGTTTTTT
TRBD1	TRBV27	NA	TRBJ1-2	CASSPWDRAYGYTF	TGTGCCAGCAGCCCCTGGGACAGAGCATATGGCTACACCTTC
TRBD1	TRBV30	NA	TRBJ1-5	CAWEHRGSDQPQHF	TGTGCCTGGGAGCACAGGGGAAGTGATCAGCCCCAGCATTTT
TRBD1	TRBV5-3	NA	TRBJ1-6	CARSPGTGDPSPLHF	TGTGCCAGAAGCCCCGGGACAGGGGACCCTTCACCCCTCCACTTT
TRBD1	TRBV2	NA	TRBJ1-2	CASKDRGPYGYTF	TGTGCCAGCAAGGACAGGGGGCCCTATGGCTACACCTTC
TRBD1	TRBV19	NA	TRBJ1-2	CASTRTGQFYGYTF	TGTGCCAGTACGAGGACAGGGCAATTCTATGGCTACACCTTC
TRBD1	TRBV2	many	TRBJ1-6	CASTNLGQGNSPLHF	TGTGCCAGCACCAACCTCGGACAGGGCAACTCGCCCCTCCACTTT